This T cell receptor beta chain was identified in a study of T cell responses to AZD1222 COVID-19 vaccine. Study-wide points: Only five or six individuals given AZD1222 were seropositive at baseline.

Germline V gene data show CDR1 as SGHRS and CDR2 as YFSETQ. V lost 2 bases, J lost 5 bases, and 13 bases lay in between. This CDR3 is built from 14 residues. Concerning this clone itself: Its target is unknown.

Clones were read by immunoSEQ multiplex PCR, and TCRdb kept only the in-frame ones, dropping some. The sample lists some 110,000 clones, roughly 92% occurring once. The TCR comes from an adult who received the AZD1222 COVID-19 vaccine. Sequenced here: peripheral blood, sampled 28 days after the second AZD1222 dose. This sequence joins TRBV5-1 and TRBJ1-1; maybe TRBD1 (5 bases). The CDR3 DNA sequence: TGCGCCAGCAGCTTTTCTGGGGGGAGTACTGAAGCTTTCTTT. Translation: CASSFSGGSTEAFF.